This T cell receptor beta chain was sequenced for a study of T cells in Graves' hyperthyroidism and ophthalmopathy. Amplification of TCR beta CDR3 regions used RNA as the template. Using the HTBI primer set, a first-round RT-PCR was run on the TCR CDR3. TCRdb reanalysed the multiplex PCR reads using MiXCR and keeps one entry per CDR3 protein. This repertoire shows some 350,000 distinct CDR3 sequences, about 15% found once; its top ten account for 25% to 35%. In this sample, this clonotype turned up once. Germline loops: CDR1 SGDLS, CDR2 YYNGEE. V lost 4 bases to trimming and J lost 2 bases, with 8 bases between them. This CDR3 has 13 residues.

The chain links TRBV9 to TRBJ2-3; D uncertain. This sequence originates from a young woman with Graves' hyperthyroidism that later progressed to Graves' ophthalmopathy. The sample taken for sequencing was blood. The CDR3: CASSLRHTDTQYF. The CDR3 DNA sequence: TGTGCCAGCAGCCTTCGCCACACAGATACGCAGTATTTT. The whole variable domain, filled in from reference TRBV9 and TRBJ2-3, reads DSGVTQTPKHLITATGQRVTLRCSPRSGDLSVYWYQQSLDQGLQFLIQYYNGEERAKGNILERFSAQQFPDLHSELNLSSLELGDSALYFCASSLRHTDTQYFGPGTRLTVL.